This T cell receptor (beta chain) was captured in a study of blood T cell repertoires in COVID-19. The overall study: Italy, Spain and the United States were the sources of the convalescent and acute COVID-19 samples.

V lost 0 bases to trimming and J lost 1 base; unmatched junction nucleotides: 1. CDR1 is LGHNT and CDR2 is FRNRAP in the germline V gene. The CDR3 runs 16 residues. Data came from immunoSEQ multiplex PCR; TCRdb stores just in-frame clones and leaves some out. The sample comprises around 190,000 clones, around 83% of which are singletons, and around 24% rests with the top ten. Sequenced: PBMCs or T cells enriched from blood (not recorded which). The TCR comes from a middle-aged woman in a cohort exposed to, infected with or recovered from COVID-19 (not recorded which). The chain employs TRBV12-5 and TRBJ2-2, with TRBD2 matching 8 bases. CDR3 nucleotides: TGTGCTAGTGGTTTGGTACTAGCGGAGAACACCGGGGAGCTGTTTTTT. It codes for CASGLVLAENTGELFF.